This TCR beta chain was sequenced in a study of cytomegalovirus exposure and HLA in healthy donors. Data came from immunoSEQ multiplex PCR; TCRdb stores just in-frame clones and leaves some out. The sample carries under 75,000 clones, approximately 92% recorded once. The CDR3 totals 16 residues. The germline CDR1 and CDR2 sequences are SGHRS and YFSETQ. V was cut by 2 bases and J by 6 bases, with 18 bases left in between. The chain combines TRBV5-1 with TRBJ2-1, with D possibly being TRBD2 (7 bases). The sequence derives from a man younger than 35 in good health and CMV-seropositive. Sequenced input: PBMCs. This CDR3 reads CASSFHRASGTNEQFF. CDR3 DNA: TGCGCCAGCAGCTTCCACAGGGCTAGCGGTACCAATGAGCAGTTCTTC.